Reported below is one TCR beta chain. This sample is part of a study of blood T cell repertoires in COVID-19. Study summary: In each case, the material was cDNA or gDNA derived from T cells, B-cell-depleted T cells, or PBMCs.

Germline CDR1 SNHLY, CDR2 FYNNEI. The CDR3 spans 16 residues. The V and J ends lost 4 bases and 7 bases respectively, with 20 bases between them. Libraries were prepared by immunoSEQ multiplex PCR; TCRdb keeps only in-frame clonotypes and omits some of them. The sample records some 150,000 clones, about 77% being singletons. Sequencing was done on a sample of peripheral blood. This sequence was found in a woman aged 80 or over with acute or convalescent COVID-19. The rearrangement links TRBV2 to TRBJ2-1; perhaps TRBD1 as D (6 bases). The CDR3 coding sequence is TGTGCCAGCAGTGGCAGGGGCGGGTCTGTTACAAATGAGCAGTTCTTC. Amino acid sequence: CASSGRGGSVTNEQFF.